This T cell receptor beta chain was profiled in a study of blood T cell repertoires in COVID-19. The overall study: The cDNA or gDNA used as material had been derived from T cells, B-cell-depleted T cells, or PBMCs.

Trimming took 3 bases from V and 0 from J, leaving 13 bases between them. The germline gives CDR1 SGHAT, CDR2 FQNNGV. The CDR3 is 16 residues long. Authors' data handling: Amplifying reference gene primers gave estimates of nucleated cell counts. TCRdb's copy holds only in-frame clones and misses some; the assay was immunoSEQ multiplex PCR. The V and J calls and the clone size are those of that table, but D and trimming were determined from the DNA. The sample includes 170,000 or so clones, around 84% of them seen just once. The J gene is TRBJ2-3, the V gene TRBV11-2, with TRBD2 as a possible D gene (6 bases). The source of this sequence is a man aged 45-65 years with active or convalescent COVID-19. The sample taken for sequencing was peripheral blood. The CDR3 nucleotides read TGTGCCAGCAGCTTCACCGGGACTTTTAGCACAGATACGCAGTATTTT. Encoded protein: CASSFTGTFSTDTQYF.